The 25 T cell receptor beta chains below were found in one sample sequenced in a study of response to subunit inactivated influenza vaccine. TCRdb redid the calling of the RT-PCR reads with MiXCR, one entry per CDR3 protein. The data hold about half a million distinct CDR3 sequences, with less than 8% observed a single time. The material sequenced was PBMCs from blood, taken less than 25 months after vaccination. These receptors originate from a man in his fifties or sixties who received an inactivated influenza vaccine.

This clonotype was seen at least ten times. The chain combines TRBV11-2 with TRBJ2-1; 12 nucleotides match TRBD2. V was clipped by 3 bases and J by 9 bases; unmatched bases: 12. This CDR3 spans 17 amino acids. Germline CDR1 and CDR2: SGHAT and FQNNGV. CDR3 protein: CASSLSSTSGSRGEQFF. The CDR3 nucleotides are TGTGCCAGCAGCTTGAGTTCGACTAGCGGGAGTCGTGGTGAGCAGTTCTTC.

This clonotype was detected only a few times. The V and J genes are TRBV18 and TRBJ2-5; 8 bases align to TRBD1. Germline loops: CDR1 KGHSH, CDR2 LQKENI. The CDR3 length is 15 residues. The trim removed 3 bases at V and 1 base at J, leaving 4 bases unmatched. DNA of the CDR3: TGTGCCAGCTCACCGACGACAGGGGCCCAAGAGACCCAGTACTTC. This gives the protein CASSPTTGAQETQYF.

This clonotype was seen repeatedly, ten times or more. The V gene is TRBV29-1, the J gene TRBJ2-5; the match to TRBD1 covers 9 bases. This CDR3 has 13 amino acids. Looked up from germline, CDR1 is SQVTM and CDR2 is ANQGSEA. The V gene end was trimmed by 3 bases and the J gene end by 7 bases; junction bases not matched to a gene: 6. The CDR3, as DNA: TGCAGCGTTGAGACAGGGGGTAGGGGGACCCAGTACTTC. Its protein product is CSVETGGRGTQYF.

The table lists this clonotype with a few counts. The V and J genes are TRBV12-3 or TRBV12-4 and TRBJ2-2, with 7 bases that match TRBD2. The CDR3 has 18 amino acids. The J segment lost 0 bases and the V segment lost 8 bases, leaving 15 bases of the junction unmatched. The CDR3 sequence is CASHWEGSFGANTGELFF. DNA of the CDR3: TGTGCCAGCCACTGGGAGGGGAGTTTCGGCGCGAACACCGGGGAGCTGTTTTTT.

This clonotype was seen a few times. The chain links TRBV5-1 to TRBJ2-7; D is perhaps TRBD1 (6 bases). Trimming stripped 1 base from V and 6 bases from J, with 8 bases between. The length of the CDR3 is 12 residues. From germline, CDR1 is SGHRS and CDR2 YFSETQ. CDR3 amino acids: CASSLPRGEQYF. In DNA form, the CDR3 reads TGCGCCAGCAGCTTGCCCAGGGGCGAGCAGTACTTC.

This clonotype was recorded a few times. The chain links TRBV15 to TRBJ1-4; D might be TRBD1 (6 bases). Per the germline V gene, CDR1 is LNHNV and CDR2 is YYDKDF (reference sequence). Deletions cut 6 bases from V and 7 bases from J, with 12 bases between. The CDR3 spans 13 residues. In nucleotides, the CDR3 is TGTGCCACCAGGACTGGGGGCAGTGAAAAACTGTTTTTT. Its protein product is CATRTGGSEKLFF. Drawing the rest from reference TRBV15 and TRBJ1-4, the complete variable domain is DAMVIQNPRYQVTQFGKPVTLSCSQTLNHNVMYWYQQKSSQAPKLLFHYYDKDFNNEADTPDNFQSRRPNTSFCFLDIRSPGLGDTAMYLCATRTGGSEKLFFGSGTQLSVL.

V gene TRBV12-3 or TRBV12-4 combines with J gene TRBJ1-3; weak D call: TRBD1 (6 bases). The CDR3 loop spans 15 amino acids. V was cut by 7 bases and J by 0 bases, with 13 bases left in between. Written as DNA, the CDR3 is TGTGCCAGCAATTACCAGGGGATCTCTGGAAACACCATATATTTT. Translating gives CASNYQGISGNTIYF.

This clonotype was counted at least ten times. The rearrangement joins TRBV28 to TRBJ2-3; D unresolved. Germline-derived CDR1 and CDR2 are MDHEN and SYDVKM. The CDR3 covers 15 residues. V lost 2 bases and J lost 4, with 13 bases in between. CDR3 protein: CASSLQFRVADTQYF. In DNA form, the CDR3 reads TGTGCCAGCAGTTTACAGTTTCGAGTGGCAGATACGCAGTATTTT.

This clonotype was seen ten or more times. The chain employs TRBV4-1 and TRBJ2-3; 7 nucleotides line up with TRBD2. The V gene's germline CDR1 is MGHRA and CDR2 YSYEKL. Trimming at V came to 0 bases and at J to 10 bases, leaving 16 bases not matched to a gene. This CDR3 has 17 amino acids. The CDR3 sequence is CASSQEGGVGSQKAQYF. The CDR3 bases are TGCGCCAGCAGCCAAGAGGGGGGGGTGGGTTCACAGAAGGCGCAGTATTTT.

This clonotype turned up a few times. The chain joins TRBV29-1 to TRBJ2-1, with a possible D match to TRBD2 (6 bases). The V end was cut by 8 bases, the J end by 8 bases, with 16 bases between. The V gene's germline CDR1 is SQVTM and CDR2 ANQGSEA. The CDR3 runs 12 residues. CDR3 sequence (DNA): TGCAGCCCACGACTTGGAGGGCATGAGCAGTTCTTC. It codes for CSPRLGGHEQFF.

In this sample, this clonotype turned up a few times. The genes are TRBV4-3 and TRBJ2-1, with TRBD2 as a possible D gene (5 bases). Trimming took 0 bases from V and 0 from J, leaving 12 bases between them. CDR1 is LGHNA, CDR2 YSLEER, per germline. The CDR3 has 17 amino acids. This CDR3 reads CASSQEVGMLSYNEQFF. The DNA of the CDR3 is TGCGCCAGCAGCCAAGAGGTCGGGATGCTCTCCTACAATGAGCAGTTCTTC.

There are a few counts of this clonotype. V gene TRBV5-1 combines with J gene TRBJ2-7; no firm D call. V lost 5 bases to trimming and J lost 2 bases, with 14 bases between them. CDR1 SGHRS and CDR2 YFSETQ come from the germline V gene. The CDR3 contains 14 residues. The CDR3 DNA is TGCGCCAGCAGTAACCCTCCGTCCACCTACGAGCAGTACTTC. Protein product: CASSNPPSTYEQYF.

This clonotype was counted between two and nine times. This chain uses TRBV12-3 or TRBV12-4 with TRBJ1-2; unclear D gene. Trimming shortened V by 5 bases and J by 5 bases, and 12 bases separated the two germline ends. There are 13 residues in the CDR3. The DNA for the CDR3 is TGTGCCAGCAGTCCGAATGGACTATATGGCTACACCTTC. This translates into CASSPNGLYGYTF.

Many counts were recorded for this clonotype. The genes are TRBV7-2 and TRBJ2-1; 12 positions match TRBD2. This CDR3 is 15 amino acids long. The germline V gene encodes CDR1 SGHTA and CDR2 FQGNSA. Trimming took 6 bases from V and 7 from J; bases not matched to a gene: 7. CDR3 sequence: CASRRTSGAVNEQFF. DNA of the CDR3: TGTGCCAGCAGGCGGACTAGCGGGGCGGTTAATGAGCAGTTCTTC.

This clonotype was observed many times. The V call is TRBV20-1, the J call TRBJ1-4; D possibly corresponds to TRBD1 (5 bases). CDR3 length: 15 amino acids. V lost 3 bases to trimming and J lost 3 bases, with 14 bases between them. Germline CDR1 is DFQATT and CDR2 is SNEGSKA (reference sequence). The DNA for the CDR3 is TGCAGTGCTAGGGAGATGGGGGTGCCTAATGAAAAACTGTTTTTT. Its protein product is CSAREMGVPNEKLFF.

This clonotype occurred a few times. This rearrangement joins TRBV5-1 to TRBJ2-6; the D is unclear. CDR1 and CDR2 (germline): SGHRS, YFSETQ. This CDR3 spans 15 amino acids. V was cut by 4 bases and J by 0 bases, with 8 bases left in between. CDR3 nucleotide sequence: TGCGCCAGCAGCGAACAGACCTCTGGGGCCAACGTCCTGACTTTC. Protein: CASSEQTSGANVLTF.

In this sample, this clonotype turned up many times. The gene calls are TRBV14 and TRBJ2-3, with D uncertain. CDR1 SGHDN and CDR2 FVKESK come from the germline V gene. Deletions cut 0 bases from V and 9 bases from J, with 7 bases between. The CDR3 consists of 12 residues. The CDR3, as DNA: TGTGCCAGCAGCCAAGATGGGCAGACGCAGTATTTT. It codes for CASSQDGQTQYF.

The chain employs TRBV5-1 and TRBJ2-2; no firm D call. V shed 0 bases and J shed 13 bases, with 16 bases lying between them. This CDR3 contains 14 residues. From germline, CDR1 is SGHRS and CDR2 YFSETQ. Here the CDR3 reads CASSLESQKNALFF. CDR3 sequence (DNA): TGCGCCAGCAGCTTGGAGTCCCAGAAAAACGCGCTGTTTTTT.

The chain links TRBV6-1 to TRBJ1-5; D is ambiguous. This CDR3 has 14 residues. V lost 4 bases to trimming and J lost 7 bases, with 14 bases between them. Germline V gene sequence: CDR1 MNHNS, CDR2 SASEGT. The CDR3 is CASSVASLWQPQHF. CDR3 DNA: TGTGCCAGCAGTGTGGCGTCTTTGTGGCAGCCCCAGCATTTT.

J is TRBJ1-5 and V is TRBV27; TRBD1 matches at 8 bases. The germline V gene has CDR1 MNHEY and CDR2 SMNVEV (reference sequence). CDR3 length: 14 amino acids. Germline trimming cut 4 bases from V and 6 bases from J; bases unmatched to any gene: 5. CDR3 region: CASSYRGSGQPQHF. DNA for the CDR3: TGTGCCAGCAGTTACAGGGGGTCGGGTCAGCCCCAGCATTTT.

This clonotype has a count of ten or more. CDR3 coding DNA: TGCGCCAGCAGCCAAGACAGAAGGACAGGGGTGTACAATGAGCAGTTCTTC. This codes for CASSQDRRTGVYNEQFF. V is TRBV4-3 and J is TRBJ2-1; 9 bases agree with TRBD1. CDR1 is LGHNA and CDR2 is YSLEER in the germline V gene. V shed 0 bases and J 4 bases; nucleotides not matched to a gene: 7. The CDR3 is 17 residues long.

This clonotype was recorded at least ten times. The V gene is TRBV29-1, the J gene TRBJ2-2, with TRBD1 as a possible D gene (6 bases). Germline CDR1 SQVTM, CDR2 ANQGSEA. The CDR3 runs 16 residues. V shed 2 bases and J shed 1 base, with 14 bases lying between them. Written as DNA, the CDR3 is TGCAGCGTTGAATTAAGGGCACAGGGGAACACCGGGGAGCTGTTTTTT. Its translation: CSVELRAQGNTGELFF.

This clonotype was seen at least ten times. This chain's CDR3 is CASSFLDRGHTFF. For the CDR3, the DNA is TGTGCCAGCAGCTTCTTGGACAGGGGGCATACTTTCTTT. The chain couples TRBV7-2 to TRBJ1-1; 11 bases agree with TRBD1. The CDR3 spans 13 residues. V was clipped by 3 bases and J by 12 bases; unmatched bases: 6. CDR1 SGHTA and CDR2 FQGNSA come from the germline V gene.

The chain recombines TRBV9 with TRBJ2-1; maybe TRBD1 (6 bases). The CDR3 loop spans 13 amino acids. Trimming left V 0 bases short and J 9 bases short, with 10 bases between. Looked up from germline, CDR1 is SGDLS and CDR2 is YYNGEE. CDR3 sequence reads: CASSVGVGAEQFF. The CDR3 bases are TGTGCCAGCAGCGTAGGGGTGGGGGCTGAGCAGTTCTTC.

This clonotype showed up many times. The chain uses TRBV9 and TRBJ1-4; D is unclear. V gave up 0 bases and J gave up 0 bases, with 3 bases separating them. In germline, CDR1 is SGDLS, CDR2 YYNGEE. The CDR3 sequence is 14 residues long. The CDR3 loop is CASSVGTTNEKLFF. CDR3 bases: TGTGCCAGCAGCGTAGGGACAACTAATGAAAAACTGTTTTTT.